The 23 T cell receptor beta chains listed next were all sequenced from one sample in a study of cytomegalovirus exposure and HLA in healthy donors. Sequenced by immunoSEQ multiplex PCR; TCRdb stores in-frame clones only, minus some. Of about 79,000 clones in the sample, roughly 93% were seen once. The sample comprised PBMCs. The receptors come from a woman between 25 and 40 years old in good health and CMV-seronegative.

This sequence joins TRBV2 and TRBJ1-2, with D maybe TRBD1 (5 bases). Trimming took 2 bases from V and 4 from J, leaving 8 bases between them. The CDR3 has 13 residues. From germline, CDR1 is SNHLY and CDR2 FYNNEI. The CDR3 bases are TGTGCCAGCAGTGAATTAGGGGTCTATGGCTACACCTTC. Translated: CASSELGVYGYTF.

Within the sample, this clone is medium-sized. V gene TRBV7-3 combines with J gene TRBJ2-2; TRBD2 matches 7 bases. V trimming: 1 base; J trimming: 1 base; junction bases outside the gene matches: 3. CDR3 length equals 16 residues. In germline, CDR1 is SGHTA, CDR2 FQGTGA. The CDR3 is CASSLNGRRNTGELFF. As DNA, the CDR3 is TGTGCCAGCAGCTTAAACGGGAGGCGGAACACCGGGGAGCTGTTTTTT.

The gene calls are TRBV15 and TRBJ2-1; D gene uncertain. This CDR3 has 15 amino acids. In germline, CDR1 is LNHNV, CDR2 YYDKDF (reference sequence). The germline V and J ends were trimmed by 4 bases and 6 bases, with 16 bases remaining between them. The CDR3 DNA follows: TGTGCCACCAGCAAGTTGTTAGAGATTGGCAATGAGCAGTTCTTC. Translation gives CATSKLLEIGNEQFF.

The rearrangement uses TRBV15 and TRBJ1-1, with D perhaps matching TRBD1 (6 bases). This CDR3 has 17 amino acids. Germline V lookup: CDR1 LNHNV, CDR2 YYDKDF (reference sequence). The V end lost 1 base, the J end lost 3 bases, and 18 bases lay between the germline ends. CDR3 amino acids: CATSRVIGAGADTEAFF. CDR3 coding DNA: TGTGCCACCAGCAGAGTGATTGGGGCAGGGGCAGACACTGAAGCTTTCTTT.

The chain recombines TRBV6-5 with TRBJ1-3, with TRBD1 identical over 7 bases. CDR3 length: 14 residues. CDR1 is MNHEY and CDR2 is SVGAGI in the germline V gene. The V segment lost 5 bases and the J segment 4 bases; nucleotides outside the gene matches: 5. CDR3 sequence: CASSTGAWGNTIYF. CDR3 nucleotide sequence: TGTGCCAGCAGTACAGGGGCTTGGGGAAACACCATATATTTT.

The chain employs TRBV15 and TRBJ2-1, with 9 bases fitting TRBD1. The CDR3 is made up of 17 amino acids. Germline V gene lookup returns CDR1 LNHNV and CDR2 YYDKDF (reference sequence). V trimming: 0 bases; J trimming: 4 bases; junction bases outside the gene matches: 7. This chain's CDR3 is CATSRDTGQGLYNEQFF. CDR3 in DNA: TGTGCCACCAGCAGAGATACGGGACAGGGCTTGTACAATGAGCAGTTCTTC.

The chain couples TRBV5-1 to TRBJ1-1; TRBD1 might be the D (5 bases). Trimming left V 1 base short and J 1 base short, with 11 bases between. Germline CDR1 is SGHRS and CDR2 is YFSETQ. The CDR3 extends over 15 amino acids. This chain's CDR3 is CASSLSLTENTEAFF. CDR3 coding DNA: TGCGCCAGCAGCTTGAGCCTGACAGAGAACACTGAAGCTTTCTTT. Complete variable domain (other parts from reference TRBV5-1 and TRBJ1-1): KAGVTQTPRYLIKTRGQQVTLSCSPISGHRSVSWYQQTPGQGLQFLFEYFSETQRNKGNFPGRFSGRQFSNSRSEMNVSTLELGDSALYLCASSLSLTENTEAFFGQGTRLTVV.

The chain combines TRBV7-9 with TRBJ1-1, with 10 bases that match TRBD1. The CDR3 is made up of 16 amino acids. V lost 7 bases, J lost 5 bases, and 13 bases stayed unmatched. CDR1 is SEHNR, CDR2 FQNEAQ, per germline (reference sequence). CDR3 sequence reads: CASIPPRTGGITEAFF. The DNA of the CDR3 is TGTGCCAGCATCCCCCCGAGGACAGGGGGGATAACTGAAGCTTTCTTT.

In its sample, this clone was seen once. The rearrangement links TRBV6-5 to TRBJ1-2, with TRBD1 matching over 10 bases. The CDR3 totals 15 residues. The germline gives CDR1 MNHEY, CDR2 SVGAGI. The V segment lost 6 bases and the J segment 7 bases; nucleotides outside the gene matches: 11. The CDR3 coding sequence is TGTGCCAGCAGCACTACCGGGACAGGGGTTGGTGGCTACACCTTC. It specifies CASSTTGTGVGGYTF.

V and J are TRBV2 and TRBJ1-2, with a weak D call TRBD1 (6 bases). V gave up 2 bases and J gave up 2 bases, with 12 bases separating them. Germline V lookup: CDR1 SNHLY, CDR2 FYNNEI. The CDR3 has 15 residues. CDR3 coding DNA: TGTGCCAGCAGTGAAAACATAGGGGGAAACTATGGCTACACCTTC. It codes for CASSENIGGNYGYTF.

The chain couples TRBV11-3 to TRBJ2-7; 8 bases line up with TRBD1. The CDR3 contains 14 residues. Germline V gene sequence: CDR1 SGHNT, CDR2 YENEEA. V gave up 6 bases and J gave up 7 bases; unmatched junction bases: 11. This chain's CDR3 is CASRGFQGAEEQYF. The CDR3 bases are TGTGCCAGCAGGGGGTTCCAGGGGGCGGAAGAGCAGTACTTC.

V gene TRBV4-1 combines with J gene TRBJ1-3; D is unclear. Germline CDR1 is MGHRA and CDR2 is YSYEKL. Trimming removed 0 bases from V and 4 bases from J, with 13 bases in between. This CDR3 region has 16 residues. CDR3 DNA: TGCGCCAGCAGCCAAGATCCCGGGGTCTCAGGAAACACCATATATTTT. Residues: CASSQDPGVSGNTIYF.

This chain joins TRBV5-1 and TRBJ1-2; D is possibly TRBD1 (6 bases). The CDR3 contains 14 residues. Trimming shortened V by 4 bases and J by 0 bases, and 10 bases separated the two germline ends. CDR1 and CDR2 from the germline V gene are SGHRS and YFSETQ. CDR3 sequence reads: CASSPTGANYGYTF. DNA for the CDR3: TGCGCCAGCAGCCCGACAGGAGCTAACTATGGCTACACCTTC.

V gene TRBV6-5 combines with J gene TRBJ1-4; D may be TRBD1 (5 bases). The CDR3 totals 12 residues. The germline CDR1 and CDR2 sequences are MNHEY and SVGAGI. Trimming took off 6 bases at V and 8 bases at J, with 10 bases between the two ends. This CDR3 is CASRTEEEKLFF. DNA of the CDR3: TGTGCCAGCAGGACAGAGGAAGAAAAACTGTTTTTT.

Only one count was recorded for this clone. CDR3 coding DNA: TGTGCCAGCAGCCAAGGTGGGGGGTTGTGGACAGATACGCAGTATTTT. Its translation: CASSQGGGLWTDTQYF. This rearrangement joins TRBV5-8 to TRBJ2-3, with TRBD2 as a possible D gene (6 bases). With 4 bases removed from V and 3 bases from J, the gap between germline ends came to 18 bases. The CDR3 extends over 16 amino acids. Germline V gene lookup returns CDR1 SGHTS and CDR2 YDEGEE.

DNA of the CDR3: TGTGCCAGCAGTTACTCTCTTAGAGTGAACAATGAGCAGTTCTTC. This gives the protein CASSYSLRVNNEQFF. The chain carries TRBV6-6 and TRBJ2-1, with D unclear. Germline values: CDR1 MNHNY, CDR2 SVGAGI (reference sequence). This CDR3 is 15 amino acids long. Trimming took 0 bases from V and 5 from J, leaving 11 bases between them.

The chain links TRBV7-2 to TRBJ1-5; tentatively, D is TRBD1 (6 bases). Germline V CDR1 and CDR2: SGHTA, FQGNSA. The V end lost 5 bases, the J end lost 3 bases, and 11 bases lay between the germline ends. The CDR3 covers 14 residues. The CDR3 region has the DNA TGTGCCAGCAGCCTAGGACAGCTCAATCAGCCCCAGCATTTT. As protein: CASSLGQLNQPQHF. The full variable domain, completed using reference TRBV7-2 and TRBJ1-5, is GAGVSQSPSNKVTEKGKDVELRCDPISGHTALYWYRQSLGQGLEFLIYFQGNSAPDKSGLPSDRFSAERTGGSVSTLTIQRTQQEDSAVYLCASSLGQLNQPQHFGDGTRLSIL.

V gene TRBV5-1 combines with J gene TRBJ2-2, with D tentatively TRBD2 (6 bases). Trimming removed 1 base at V and 3 bases at J, with 10 bases between. The CDR3 is 15 residues long. Germline V gene sequence: CDR1 SGHRS, CDR2 YFSETQ. The CDR3 DNA is TGCGCCAGCAGCTTGAGCAGGAGGGACACCGGGGAGCTGTTTTTT. This encodes CASSLSRRDTGELFF.

On this clone itself: Other DNA sequences in the same sample also yield this CDR3. The CDR3 reads CASSSGGLGEKLFF. In DNA, the CDR3 is TGTGCCAGCAGTTCAGGGGGCTTGGGAGAAAAACTGTTTTTT. J is TRBJ1-4 and V is TRBV6-1, with TRBD1 matching over 8 bases. CDR1 and CDR2 from the germline V gene are MNHNS and SASEGT. J lost 8 bases, V lost 5 bases, and 7 bases had no gene match. The CDR3 sequence is 14 residues long.

The chain carries TRBV5-8 and TRBJ1-1, with D possibly matching TRBD1 (5 bases). Trimming removed 3 bases from V and 0 bases from J, with 15 bases in between. Looked up from germline, CDR1 is SGHTS and CDR2 is YDEGEE. The CDR3 loop spans 16 amino acids. The CDR3 is CASSSARQNMNTEAFF. As DNA, the CDR3 is TGTGCCAGCAGCTCCGCAAGACAGAACATGAACACTGAAGCTTTCTTT.

This chain connects TRBV7-2 to TRBJ1-3, with D possibly TRBD1 on 5 matching bases. The germline CDR1 and CDR2 sequences are SGHTA and FQGNSA. The CDR3 extends over 15 amino acids. V shed 5 bases and J shed 0 bases, with 11 bases lying between them. The DNA for the CDR3 is TGTGCCAGCAGCCCCACAGGATACTCTGGAAACACCATATATTTT. This encodes CASSPTGYSGNTIYF.

The rearrangement joins TRBV4-3 to TRBJ1-1; possibly TRBD1 for D (5 bases). The CDR3 length is 15 residues. V lost 0 bases and J lost 4, with 12 bases in between. Germline lookup yields CDR1 LGHNA and CDR2 YSLEER. The CDR3 DNA reads TGCGCCAGCAGCCAAGATGATTCGGGGGTCACTGAAGCTTTCTTT. Residues: CASSQDDSGVTEAFF.

The chain is built from TRBV5-4 and TRBJ2-5, with D maybe TRBD2 (7 bases). V lost 6 bases and J 2 bases, leaving 14 bases between the germline ends. Germline CDR1 reads SGHNT; CDR2 reads YYREEE (reference sequence). The CDR3 totals 14 residues. Here the CDR3 DNA reads TGTGCCAGCATCATCGCGGGGGCACAAGAGACCCAGTACTTC. Translating it yields CASIIAGAQETQYF. Full variable domain (outside the CDR3, taken from reference TRBV5-4 and TRBJ2-5): ETGVTQSPTHLIKTRGQQVTLRCSSQSGHNTVSWYQQALGQGPQFIFQYYREEENGRGNFPPRFSGLQFPNYSSELNVNALELDDSALYLCASIIAGAQETQYFGPGTRLLVL.